These T cell receptor beta chains were read from a single sample in a study of blood T cell repertoires in COVID-19. Sequenced by immunoSEQ multiplex PCR; TCRdb stores in-frame clones only, minus some. The sample yields tens of thousands of clones, about 70% seen once. The sample was peripheral blood. These receptors were collected from a woman of 80 years or more with acute or convalescent COVID-19. The CDR3 runs from the conserved cysteine through the conserved F or W. A D gene is named only where the DNA matches it firmly. Rows may omit the clone size; those that give it use once, few, many or a size class.

CDR3: CASSLNPLGDNTEAFF; DNA: TGCGCCAGCAGCTTGAACCCCCTCGGGGATAACACTGAAGCTTTCTTT; size: -; D: -; V: TRBV5-1; J: TRBJ1-1
CDR3: CASTLQGAAAYSNQPQHF; DNA: TGTGCCAGCACTCTCCAAGGGGCGGCAGCCTATAGCAATCAGCCCCAGCATTTT; size: -; D: -; V: TRBV28; J: TRBJ1-5
CDR3: CASSSPTGGGYQPQHF; DNA: TGTGCCAGCAGTTCCCCGACAGGGGGGGGATATCAGCCCCAGCATTTT; size: -; D: TRBD1; V: TRBV28; J: TRBJ1-5
CDR3: CASSPRGTYNEQFF; DNA: TGTGCCAGCTCACCCCGGGGAACCTACAATGAGCAGTTCTTC; size: -; D: -; V: TRBV18; J: TRBJ2-1
CDR3: CASSLRGRDTEAFF; DNA: TGTGCCAGCAGCTTACGGGGGAGGGACACTGAAGCTTTCTTT; size: -; D: -; V: TRBV7-2; J: TRBJ1-1
CDR3: CASSNSGRAANEQFF; DNA: TGTGCCAGTAGTAATAGCGGGAGGGCCGCTAATGAGCAGTTCTTC; size: -; D: TRBD2; V: TRBV19; J: TRBJ2-1
CDR3: CASSGQGNTEAFF; DNA: TGTGCCAGCAGTGGGCAGGGAAACACTGAAGCTTTCTTT; size: -; D: -; V: TRBV2; J: TRBJ1-1
CDR3: CASRGAGTGENSPLHF; DNA: TGTGCCAGCAGAGGGGCTGGGACAGGGGAAAATTCACCCCTCCACTTT; size: -; D: TRBD1; V: TRBV28; J: TRBJ1-6
CDR3: CSASRTDLGSYEQYF; DNA: TGCAGTGCCAGTCGGACAGACCTCGGTTCCTACGAGCAGTACTTC; size: few; D: -; V: TRBV20-1; J: TRBJ2-7
CDR3: CASSQEEGLNYEQYF; DNA: TGTGCCAGCAGCCAAGAGGAGGGTTTGAACTACGAGCAGTACTTC; size: -; D: -; V: TRBV4-2; J: TRBJ2-7
CDR3: CASSIKAENYGYTF; DNA: TGTGCCAGTAGTATTAAAGCGGAGAACTATGGCTACACCTTC; size: -; D: -; V: TRBV19; J: TRBJ1-2
CDR3: CASSQGQHYEQYF; DNA: TGTGCCAGCAGCCAAGGACAACACTACGAGCAGTACTTC; size: -; D: -; V: TRBV6-5; J: TRBJ2-7
CDR3: CASSLSAAGGSYEQYF; DNA: TGTGCCAGCAGCCTCTCGGCGGCGGGAGGGTCATACGAGCAGTACTTC; size: -; D: TRBD2; V: TRBV3-1/TRBV3-2; J: TRBJ2-7
CDR3: CASSYTSGTYEQYF; DNA: TGTGCCAGCAGCTATACTAGCGGGACCTACGAGCAGTACTTC; size: -; D: TRBD2; V: TRBV7-2; J: TRBJ2-7
CDR3: CASSLIAGAGANVLTF; DNA: TGTGCCAGCAGCTTAATAGCGGGAGCTGGGGCCAACGTCCTGACTTTC; size: -; D: TRBD2; V: TRBV7-8; J: TRBJ2-6
CDR3: CASRRGPSYEQYF; DNA: TGTGCCAGCAGGCGAGGGCCATCCTACGAGCAGTACTTC; size: few; D: -; V: TRBV28; J: TRBJ2-7
CDR3: CASSSLPVGSGRDEQYF; DNA: TGCGCCAGCAGCTCCCTTCCCGTGGGTAGCGGGAGGGACGAGCAGTACTTC; size: once; D: TRBD2; V: TRBV5-1; J: TRBJ2-7
CDR3: CASSTWTGGDNYGYTF; DNA: TGTGCCAGCAGCACCTGGACAGGGGGCGACAACTATGGCTACACCTTC; size: -; D: TRBD1; V: TRBV9; J: TRBJ1-2
CDR3: CSVTGTGGSYGYTF; DNA: TGCAGCGTTACTGGGACAGGGGGCTCGTATGGCTACACCTTC; size: -; D: TRBD1; V: TRBV29-1; J: TRBJ1-2
CDR3: CASSIILTGELFF; DNA: TGTGCCAGTAGTATCATACTCACCGGGGAGCTGTTTTTT; size: -; D: -; V: TRBV19; J: TRBJ2-2
CDR3: CASSEEPLSEQFF; DNA: TGCGCCAGCAGCGAGGAGCCCCTAAGTGAGCAGTTCTTC; size: -; D: -; V: TRBV5-1; J: TRBJ2-1
CDR3: CASSLGVDTEAFF; DNA: TGCGCCAGCAGCTTGGGCGTCGACACTGAAGCTTTCTTT; size: -; D: -; V: TRBV5-1; J: TRBJ1-1
CDR3: CASSLYATGQGNTDTQYF; DNA: TGTGCCAGCAGCTTATACGCCACCGGACAGGGGAACACAGATACGCAGTATTTT; size: -; D: TRBD1; V: TRBV7-2; J: TRBJ2-3
CDR3: CASRSSGSTDTQYF; DNA: TGTGCCAGCAGGAGTAGCGGGAGTACAGATACGCAGTATTTT; size: many; D: TRBD2; V: TRBV14; J: TRBJ2-3
CDR3: CATSRSGSGNEQFF; DNA: TGTGCCACCAGCAGAAGCGGGAGTGGTAATGAGCAGTTCTTC; size: -; D: TRBD2; V: TRBV15; J: TRBJ2-1
CDR3: CANRTGGKNIQYF; DNA: TGTGCCAACCGGACGGGAGGTAAAAACATTCAGTACTTC; size: once; D: TRBD2; V: TRBV6-4; J: TRBJ2-4
CDR3: CASSPNSRQGHTEAFF; DNA: TGTGCCAGCTCACCAAACTCCAGGCAGGGCCACACTGAAGCTTTCTTT; size: -; D: -; V: TRBV18; J: TRBJ1-1
CDR3: CASSTRNSGNTIYF; DNA: TGTGCCAGCAGCACCAGGAACTCTGGAAACACCATATATTTT; size: -; D: -; V: TRBV11-2; J: TRBJ1-3
CDR3: CASSPTGGNTEAFF; DNA: TGTGCCAGCTCACCCACAGGGGGGAACACTGAAGCTTTCTTT; size: -; D: TRBD1; V: TRBV18; J: TRBJ1-1
CDR3: CASSQKGGSFYTQYF; DNA: TGTGCCAGCAGCCAAAAGGGCGGGAGCTTCTATACGCAGTATTTT; size: few; D: TRBD2; V: TRBV7-9; J: TRBJ2-3
CDR3: CASSLGTGKWDTEAFF; DNA: TGCGCCAGCAGCTTGGGGACAGGGAAATGGGACACTGAAGCTTTCTTT; size: once; D: TRBD1; V: TRBV5-1; J: TRBJ1-1
CDR3: CASMTGSGNTEAFF; DNA: TGTGCCAGCATGACTGGTTCCGGGAACACTGAAGCTTTCTTT; size: -; D: -; V: TRBV6-5; J: TRBJ1-1